The present TCR beta chain was sequenced within a study of T cells in Graves' hyperthyroidism and ophthalmopathy. Study-wide points: Most clonotypes expanded in thyroid above 0.001 were likewise present in blood.

This clonotype was counted ten times or more. As yet, its antigen is unknown. It was RNA transcripts that yielded the amplified TCR beta CDR3 regions. Initially, a first-round RT-PCR of the TCR CDR3 employed the HTBI primer set. TCRdb re-called the multiplex PCR reads through MiXCR, storing one row per CDR3 protein. The data show 75,000 to 100,000 distinct CDR3 sequences, with 40% seen just once and roughly a tenth held by the top ten. Absent ophthalmopathy progression within 18 months defined stable Graves' hyperthyroidism. The study enrolled patients aged 18 to 65 with newly diagnosed hyperthyroidism of under 2 months' duration. V lost 6 bases, J lost 4 bases, and 8 bases stayed unmatched. Germline CDR1 is MNHNY and CDR2 is SVGAGI (reference sequence). This CDR3 contains 14 residues.

This chain connects TRBV6-6 to TRBJ1-1, with TRBD1 matching over 7 bases. The source material was peripheral blood or thyroid tissue (not recorded which). This receptor was taken from a woman aged 30 to 39 with Graves' hyperthyroidism. Here the CDR3 reads CASSRGGSGTEAFF. The CDR3 nucleotides read TGTGCCAGCAGCAGGGGGGGGTCGGGCACTGAAGCTTTCTTT.